Below are 18 T cell receptor beta chains sequenced from a single sample in a study of blood T cell repertoires in COVID-19. Clones were read by immunoSEQ multiplex PCR, and TCRdb kept only the in-frame ones, dropping some. Of about 96,000 clones listed, 70% to 90% are singletons. Material for sequencing was peripheral blood. The receptors derive from a human donor with COVID-19, enrolled during active disease. The donor label of this sample is uncertain.

This clone has a single count. The chain carries TRBV28 and TRBJ1-1; 10 bases match TRBD1. Germline loops: CDR1 MDHEN, CDR2 SYDVKM. V lost 5 bases and J lost 4; bases outside the gene matches: 7. The CDR3 loop spans 15 amino acids. CDR3 sequence: CASSPPGDRGTEAFF. In DNA, the CDR3 is TGTGCCAGCAGTCCCCCCGGGGACAGGGGCACTGAAGCTTTCTTT.

The count of this clone is one. This chain joins TRBV10-3 and TRBJ2-7, with D perhaps TRBD2 (5 bases). The CDR3 sequence is 12 residues long. Trimming removed 4 bases at V and 4 bases at J, with 8 bases between. Germline CDR1 and CDR2: ENHRY and SYGVKD. The CDR3 DNA is TGTGCCATCAGTGGGGAGAGATACGAGCAGTACTTC. It encodes CAISGERYEQYF.

The chain has TRBV5-4 and TRBJ2-3, with a weak D call TRBD2 (5 bases). In germline, CDR1 is SGHNT, CDR2 YYREEE (reference sequence). Deletions cut 1 base from V and 0 bases from J, with 12 bases between. This CDR3 contains 16 residues. CDR3 DNA sequence: TGTGCCAGCAGCTTGCGGTTCGCGGGTAGCACAGATACGCAGTATTTT. It encodes CASSLRFAGSTDTQYF. Complete variable domain (other parts from reference TRBV5-4 and TRBJ2-3): ETGVTQSPTHLIKTRGQQVTLRCSSQSGHNTVSWYQQALGQGPQFIFQYYREEENGRGNFPPRFSGLQFPNYSSELNVNALELDDSALYLCASSLRFAGSTDTQYFGPGTRLTVL.

The chain employs TRBV6-6 and TRBJ1-2; maybe TRBD1 (6 bases). V was cut by 6 bases and J by 5 bases, with 22 bases left in between. The germline V gene has CDR1 MNHNY and CDR2 SVGAGI (reference sequence). This CDR3 comprises 16 residues. The CDR3 coding sequence is TGTGCCAGCAGCTCCTACCTACCAGGGGATTATTATGGCTACACCTTC. Translated: CASSSYLPGDYYGYTF.

The J gene is TRBJ1-2, the V gene TRBV2; 7 bases are shared with TRBD1. The trim removed 9 bases at V and 2 bases at J, leaving 6 bases unmatched. The CDR3 has 13 residues. Germline V gives CDR1 SNHLY, CDR2 FYNNEI. The CDR3 is CARGQSINYGYTF. In DNA form, the CDR3 reads TGTGCCAGGGGACAGTCAATAAACTATGGCTACACCTTC.

The chain has TRBV6-5 and TRBJ2-7, with TRBD2 identical over 9 bases. This CDR3 is built from 14 residues. In germline, CDR1 is MNHEY, CDR2 SVGAGI. The V and J ends lost 4 bases and 3 bases, in that order; junction bases with no gene match: 4. The CDR3 reads CASSLARGGYEQYF. The DNA of the CDR3 is TGTGCCAGCAGTTTAGCGCGGGGGGGCTACGAGCAGTACTTC.

The sample holds many counts of this clone. V usage is TRBV7-2 and J usage is TRBJ1-6; unclear D gene. Germline values: CDR1 SGHTA, CDR2 FQGNSA. The CDR3 contains 13 residues. V gave up 3 bases and J gave up 7 bases, with 7 bases separating them. CDR3 in amino acids: CASSLGPNSPLHF. The CDR3 DNA sequence: TGTGCCAGCAGCTTGGGCCCAAATTCACCCCTCCACTTT.

This clone was seen only once. The chain uses TRBV6-2 or TRBV6-3 and TRBJ1-5, with a possible D match to TRBD1 (5 bases). CDR3 length: 16 amino acids. CDR1 is MNHEY, CDR2 SVGEGT, per germline. Between the trimmed V and J ends, which lost 3 bases and 3 bases, there was a span of 15 bases. CDR3 protein: CASSYWGGRNNQPQHF. The CDR3 DNA is TGTGCCAGCAGTTATTGGGGGGGACGTAACAATCAGCCCCAGCATTTT.

The chain joins TRBV7-9 to TRBJ2-2; D is perhaps TRBD1 (5 bases). The CDR3 covers 13 residues. V lost 5 bases and J 6 bases, leaving 10 bases between the germline ends. Germline CDR1 is SEHNR and CDR2 is FQNEAQ (reference sequence). Written as DNA, the CDR3 is TGTGCCAGCAGCGTACTGGGGCCCGGGGAGCTGTTTTTT. This sequence encodes CASSVLGPGELFF.

The gene calls are TRBV24-1 and TRBJ2-3, with D tentatively TRBD2 (7 bases). V was clipped by 4 bases and J by 3 bases, with 16 bases between them. Germline values: CDR1 KGHDR, CDR2 SFDVKD. The CDR3 has 16 residues. CDR3 coding DNA: TGTGCCACCAGTGAGCTACTTAGGGGGGGGACAGATACGCAGTATTTT. It specifies CATSELLRGGTDTQYF.

The rearrangement links TRBV28 to TRBJ1-2; possibly TRBD1 for D (5 bases). The length of the CDR3 is 15 residues. Trimming shortened V by 11 bases and J by 0 bases, and 19 bases separated the two germline ends. CDR1 MDHEN and CDR2 SYDVKM come from the germline V gene. The CDR3 DNA reads as TGTGCCTCAGCAAGACTGACAGAACCTAACTATGGCTACACCTTC. This codes for CASARLTEPNYGYTF.

CDR3: CAISETGSNEKLFF. The CDR3 DNA is TGTGCCATCAGTGAGACAGGGAGTAATGAAAAACTGTTTTTT. This chain connects TRBV10-3 to TRBJ1-4, with TRBD1 as a possible D gene (6 bases). The V gene lost 2 bases and the J gene lost 4 bases, with 8 bases spanning the gap. Germline CDR1 and CDR2: ENHRY and SYGVKD. This CDR3 contains 14 residues.

This clone was seen only a few times. The V and J genes are TRBV25-1 and TRBJ2-7; a possible D gene is TRBD2 (6 bases). CDR1 and CDR2 from the germline V gene are MGHDK and SYGVNS. Trimming cost V 1 base and J 0 bases, with 13 bases left between them. The length of the CDR3 is 16 residues. This CDR3 reads CASSESNRRDSYEQYF. Written as DNA, the CDR3 is TGTGCCAGCAGTGAATCTAACAGGCGGGACTCCTACGAGCAGTACTTC.

Only one count was recorded for this clone. The chain recombines TRBV30 with TRBJ1-6; 9 positions agree with TRBD1. V trimming: 2 bases; J trimming: 7 bases; junction bases outside the gene matches: 6. CDR1 and CDR2 (germline): GTSNPN, SVGIG (reference sequence). The CDR3 has 15 amino acids. The CDR3 spells CAWSPGTGLNSPLHF. The CDR3 DNA reads as TGTGCCTGGAGTCCGGGGACAGGGCTGAATTCACCCCTCCACTTT.

A few counts support this clone. The V and J genes are TRBV27 and TRBJ2-3, with TRBD1 matching over 7 bases. V was pared by 5 bases and J by 2 bases, with 13 bases of the junction left unmatched. Germline CDR1 MNHEY, CDR2 SMNVEV (reference sequence). The CDR3 has 17 amino acids. The CDR3, as DNA: TGTGCCAGCAGTCAATGGGGATCGGGACAGAACACAGATACGCAGTATTTT. Translating it yields CASSQWGSGQNTDTQYF.

This rearrangement joins TRBV7-9 to TRBJ2-1, with 7 bases that match TRBD2. The CDR3 covers 15 residues. With V trimmed by 5 bases and J by 5 bases, 9 bases remained unmatched. Germline CDR1 is SEHNR and CDR2 is FQNEAQ (reference sequence). The DNA for the CDR3 is TGTGCCAGCAGCCCGGCCGGGGGGATCGACAATGAGCAGTTCTTC. This codes for CASSPAGGIDNEQFF.

This clone showed up just a few times. The V call is TRBV7-9, the J call TRBJ2-1; TRBD2 matches 9 bases. Looked up from germline, CDR1 is SEHNR and CDR2 is FQNEAQ (reference sequence). V lost 6 bases to trimming and J lost 5 bases; unmatched junction nucleotides: 14. This CDR3 comprises 17 residues. CDR3 DNA: TGTGCCAGCAGTCCTACCGGCCTAGCGGGGATAAACAATGAGCAGTTCTTC. This encodes CASSPTGLAGINNEQFF. Full variable domain (remainder filled in from reference TRBV7-9 and TRBJ2-1): DTGVSQNPRHKITKRGQNVTFRCDPISEHNRLYWYRQTLGQGPEFLTYFQNEAQLEKSRLLSDRFSAERPKGSFSTLEIQRTEQGDSAMYLCASSPTGLAGINNEQFFGPGTRLTVL.

The chain carries TRBV10-3 and TRBJ1-1; D gene unclear. Trimming left V 7 bases short and J 5 bases short, with 17 bases between. CDR3 length equals 14 residues. CDR1 and CDR2 (germline): ENHRY, SYGVKD. This chain's CDR3 is CAIKGAPAGTEAFF. The CDR3 DNA follows: TGTGCCATCAAAGGAGCCCCCGCGGGGACTGAAGCTTTCTTT.